Reported below is one T cell receptor beta chain. Profiling relied on immunoSEQ multiplex PCR, and the TCRdb table lists in-frame clones only, not all of them. The table has approximately 20,000 clones, roughly nine tenths seen once. The source of the sample is a study of OX40 agonist ivuxolimab in advanced cancers. This receptor was obtained from an adult with an advanced solid tumor such as melanoma, head and neck, liver or kidney cancer. The source was CD4+ or CD8+ T cells sorted from blood, collected in a trial of the OX40 agonist ivuxolimab.

The CDR3 nucleotides read TGTGCCAGCAGCGCCCCGAGACAGGGGGCGAGTCAGCCCCAGCATTTT. This encodes CASSAPRQGASQPQHF. The V call is TRBV7-8, the J call TRBJ1-5; TRBD1 matches at 10 bases. Germline lookup yields CDR1 SGHVS and CDR2 FQNEAQ. The length of the CDR3 is 16 residues. V was clipped by 5 bases and J by 6 bases; unmatched bases: 10.